This TCR beta chain comes out of a study of blood T cell repertoires in COVID-19. Study background: COVID-19 samples, acute and convalescent, were from the United States, Italy and Spain. Sources were T cells, B-cell-depleted T cells, or PBMCs; the material itself was cDNA or gDNA.

Per the original methods: How many nucleated cells were present was estimated from reference gene primer amplification. Clones were sequenced by immunoSEQ multiplex PCR, and TCRdb holds only the in-frame ones, with some missing. V and J calls and clone size are copied from that table; D and trimming were computed from the DNA. The repertoire holds 300,000 to 400,000 clones, with about 90% as singletons. This CDR3 is built from 14 residues. After removal of 7 bases from V and 6 bases from J, the junction contained 11 bases not matched to a gene. CDR1 is SQVTM and CDR2 is ANQGSEA in the germline V gene.

The chain carries TRBV29-1 and TRBJ2-3, with 9 bases matching TRBD2. This clonotype was sampled from a woman between 45 and 65 years old who had recovered from COVID-19. Sequences were obtained from peripheral blood. CDR3 amino acids: CSANPGTSMDTQYF. The CDR3 coding sequence is TGCAGCGCGAACCCCGGGACTAGCATGGATACGCAGTATTTT.